This T cell receptor beta chain is from a study of PD-1 and CTLA-4 blockade in melanoma (dated by TCRdb to the early 2020s). Broadly, across the study: In patients with melanoma, the study measured the effects of PD-1 blockade versus CTLA-4 blockade on the melanoma-reactive CD8 T cell response.

On this clone: The antigen it recognizes is unknown. One base away there is no much larger clone; base qualities are not given.

Libraries were made using the immunoSEQ multiplex PCR assay. Here the immuneACCESS table is served through TCRdb, limited to in-frame sequences with V and J called. Missing clones are a known gap in these copies; in checked studies unresolved V genes cover under half, and the rest lacks a known reason. The sample table lists 31,000 or so clones, about 88% of them with a count of one. The ten largest clones capture 5% to 8% of the sample. Sequenced here: CD8+ T cells from peripheral blood, sampled from a patient given anti-PD-1 treatment. This sequence was found in a human donor with melanoma.

DNA sequence: TGTGCCAGCAGCCGAACTAGCGGGGGGTCCTACAATGAGCAGTTCTTC. Its protein is CASSRTSGGSYNEQFF. Rearrangement joined TRBV6-6 to TRBJ2-1; a stretch of 12 junction bases matches TRBD2. From the cysteine through the phenylalanine, the CDR3 covers 16 amino acids. The read is trimmed to its CDR3 DNA, 48 bases read in frame from base 1. From the germline V gene (reference sequence), CDR1 is MNHNY and CDR2 is SVGAGI. V is trimmed back by 6 bases and J by 1 base, and the junction contains 4 bases that no gene match accounts for.